Below are 3 T cell receptor beta chains sequenced from a single sample in a study of T cells in tumors after PD-1 blockade. Sequencing was performed with immunoSEQ multiplex PCR; in TCRdb, only in-frame clones are kept and a portion is missing. This sample carries fewer than 55,000 clones, 81% of them seen once, and the ten largest clones take just over 4%. This sample comprised PBMCs, obtained before anti-PD-1 treatment. These receptors all come from a human donor with basal cell carcinoma.

The sample holds one count of this clone. V is TRBV28 and J is TRBJ2-7, with D perhaps given as TRBD1 or TRBD2 (5 bases each). The CDR3 totals 14 residues. In germline, CDR1 is MDHEN, CDR2 SYDVKM. Trimming took off 2 bases at V and 3 bases at J, with 11 bases between the two ends. The CDR3 region has the DNA TGTGCCAGCAGTTTAATAGGGGAGTACTACGAGCAGTACTTC. This translates into CASSLIGEYYEQYF.

This clone showed up just once. The chain employs TRBV5-6 and TRBJ2-7, with D possibly matching TRBD2 (6 bases). Trimming stripped 4 bases from V and 0 bases from J, with 11 bases between. CDR1 and CDR2 from the germline V gene are SGHDT and YYEEEE. This CDR3 is 14 amino acids long. This chain's CDR3 is CASSGGGSSYEQYF. In DNA form, the CDR3 reads TGTGCCAGCAGCGGCGGAGGGAGCTCCTACGAGCAGTACTTC.

The chain links TRBV2 to TRBJ2-3, with 10 nucleotides matching TRBD2. J lost 5 bases, V lost 6 bases, and 11 bases had no gene match. The CDR3 consists of 16 residues. Germline V gene lookup returns CDR1 SNHLY and CDR2 FYNNEI. The CDR3: CASRELAGYELDTQYF. The DNA of the CDR3 is TGTGCCAGCAGGGAACTAGCGGGGTATGAGTTAGATACGCAGTATTTT.